This TCR beta chain was observed in a study of Ad26.COV2.S vaccination and SARS-CoV-2 variants. Study-level points and caveats: Overall T cell responses may have been underestimated by the analyses of TCR breadth and depth. Vaccine recipients surpassed placebo recipients in spike-specific TCR breadth.

This sample's treatment: some 20 received Ad26.COV2.S at low or high dose, single or two shots; about 5 received placebo; per-sample allocation not given. Sample collection was performed on day 63 after the first vaccine or placebo injection. The individual, an adult aged 18-55 years, was a donor in Boston. The table came from immunoSEQ multiplex PCR; TCRdb's copy has only in-frame clones and leaves some out. The sample consists of some 340,000 clones, roughly 80% of them appearing once. As to this clone: Its antigen is still unknown.

This TCR was recovered from a person aged 18-65 years who received the Ad26.COV2.S COVID-19 vaccine or a placebo. The source was peripheral blood, collected in a trial of Ad26.COV2.S vaccine versus placebo.

The CDR3 DNA reads TGTGCCAGCAGCCAAGGGACTAGCGGGGTGTTTGTGACCCAGTACTTC. As protein: CASSQGTSGVFVTQYF. The chain employs TRBV3-1 (or the pseudogene TRBV3-2) and TRBJ2-5, with 12 bases matching TRBD2. The CDR3 covers 16 residues. V was clipped by 1 base and J by 7 bases; unmatched bases: 7. Germline V gives CDR1 LGHDT, CDR2 YNNKEL (reference sequence).